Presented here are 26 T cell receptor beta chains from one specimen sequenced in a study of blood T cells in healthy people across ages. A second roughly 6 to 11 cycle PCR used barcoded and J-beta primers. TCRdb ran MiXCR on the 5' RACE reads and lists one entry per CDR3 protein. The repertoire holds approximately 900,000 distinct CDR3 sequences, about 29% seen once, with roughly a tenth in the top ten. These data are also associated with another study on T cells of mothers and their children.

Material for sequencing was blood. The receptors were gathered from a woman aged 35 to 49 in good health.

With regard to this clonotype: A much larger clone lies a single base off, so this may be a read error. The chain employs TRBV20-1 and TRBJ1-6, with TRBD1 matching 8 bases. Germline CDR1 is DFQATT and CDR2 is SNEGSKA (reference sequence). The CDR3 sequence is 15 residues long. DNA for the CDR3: TGCAGTGCTAGTCCGCCGGACAGGGATAATTTACCCCTCCACTTT. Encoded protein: CSASPPDRDNLPLHF.

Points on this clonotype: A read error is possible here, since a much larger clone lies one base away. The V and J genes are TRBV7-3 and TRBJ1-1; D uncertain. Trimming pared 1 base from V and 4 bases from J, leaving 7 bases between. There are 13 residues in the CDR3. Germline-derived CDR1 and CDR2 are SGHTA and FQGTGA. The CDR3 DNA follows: TGTGCCAGCAGCTTAAAGGTGGGCACTGAAGCTTTCTTT. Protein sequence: CASSLKVGTEAFF.

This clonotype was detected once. The CDR3 here is CASGQGKRGNTIYF. In DNA form, the CDR3 reads TGTGCCAGCGGGCAGGGGAAGAGAGGAAACACCATATATTTT. V usage is TRBV6-5 and J usage is TRBJ1-3; tentative D call: TRBD1 (6 bases). Germline V gene sequence: CDR1 MNHEY, CDR2 SVGAGI. Trimming took off 8 bases at V and 4 bases at J, with 15 bases between the two ends. The CDR3 has 14 amino acids.

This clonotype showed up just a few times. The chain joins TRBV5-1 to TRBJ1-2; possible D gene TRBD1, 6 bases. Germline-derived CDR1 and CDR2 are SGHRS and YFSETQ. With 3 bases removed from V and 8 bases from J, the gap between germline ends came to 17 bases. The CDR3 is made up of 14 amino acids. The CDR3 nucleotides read TGCGCCAGCAGCTCTCAGGGGCTCATATGGGGCTACACCTTC. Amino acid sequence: CASSSQGLIWGYTF.

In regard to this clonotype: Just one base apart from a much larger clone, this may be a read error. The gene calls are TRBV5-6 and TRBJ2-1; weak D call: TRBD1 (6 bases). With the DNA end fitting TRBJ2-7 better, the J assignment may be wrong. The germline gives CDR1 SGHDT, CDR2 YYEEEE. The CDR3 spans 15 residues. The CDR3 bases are TGTGCCAGCAGCTTGGGGGCAGGGGTCCACAATGAGCAGTACTTC. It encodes CASSLGAGVHNEQYF.

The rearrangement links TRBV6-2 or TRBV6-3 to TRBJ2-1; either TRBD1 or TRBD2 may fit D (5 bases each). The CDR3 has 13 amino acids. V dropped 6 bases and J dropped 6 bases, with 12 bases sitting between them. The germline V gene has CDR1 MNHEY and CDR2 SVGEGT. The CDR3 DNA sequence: TGTGCCAGCAGCCGGGACCCATTCAATGAGCAGTTCTTC. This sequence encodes CASSRDPFNEQFF.

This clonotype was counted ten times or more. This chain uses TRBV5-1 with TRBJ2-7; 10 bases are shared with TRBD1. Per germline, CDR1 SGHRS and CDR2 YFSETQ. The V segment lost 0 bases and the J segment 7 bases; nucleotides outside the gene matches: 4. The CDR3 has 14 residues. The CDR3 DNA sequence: TGCGCCAGCAGCTTGGGACAGGGGGCTGAAGAGCAGTACTTC. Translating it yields CASSLGQGAEEQYF.

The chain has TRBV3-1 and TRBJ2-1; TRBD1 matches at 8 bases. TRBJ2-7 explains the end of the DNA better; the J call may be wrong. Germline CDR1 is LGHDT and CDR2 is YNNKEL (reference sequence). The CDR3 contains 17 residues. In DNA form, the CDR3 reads TGTGCCAGCAGCCAACAGGGGGCGCGGACTATCTACAATGAGCAGTACTTC. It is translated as CASSQQGARTIYNEQYF.

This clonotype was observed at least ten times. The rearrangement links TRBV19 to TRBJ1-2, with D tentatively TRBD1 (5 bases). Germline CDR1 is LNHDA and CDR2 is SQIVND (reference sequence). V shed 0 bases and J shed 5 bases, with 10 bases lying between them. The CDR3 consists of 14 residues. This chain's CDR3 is CASSIEDRLYGYTF. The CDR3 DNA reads TGTGCCAGTAGTATAGAAGACAGATTGTATGGCTACACCTTC.

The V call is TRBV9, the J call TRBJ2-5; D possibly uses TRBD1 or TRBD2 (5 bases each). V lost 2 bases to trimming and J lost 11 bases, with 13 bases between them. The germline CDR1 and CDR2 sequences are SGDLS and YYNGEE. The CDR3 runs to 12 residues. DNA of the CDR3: TGTGCCAGCAGCGTCGGGTCCGGGGCGCAGTACTTC. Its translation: CASSVGSGAQYF.

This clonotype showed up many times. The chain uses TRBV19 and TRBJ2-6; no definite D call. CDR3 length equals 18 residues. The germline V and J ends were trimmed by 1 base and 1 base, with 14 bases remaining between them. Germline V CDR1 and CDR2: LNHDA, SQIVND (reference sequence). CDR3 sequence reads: CASSIGEGSPSGANVLTF. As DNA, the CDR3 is TGTGCCAGTAGTATAGGAGAAGGGTCCCCATCTGGGGCCAACGTCCTGACTTTC.

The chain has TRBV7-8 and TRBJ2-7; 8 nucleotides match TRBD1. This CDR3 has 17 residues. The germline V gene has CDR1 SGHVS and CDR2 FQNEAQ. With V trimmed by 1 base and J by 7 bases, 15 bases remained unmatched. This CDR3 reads CASSLGETGAQGREQYF. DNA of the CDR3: TGTGCCAGCAGCTTAGGAGAGACAGGGGCCCAGGGTAGGGAGCAGTACTTC.

CDR3 sequence (DNA): TGTGCCAGCAGCCCAAGGACCATATCCCTCTATGGCTACACCTTC. It codes for CASSPRTISLYGYTF. The V call is TRBV3-1, the J call TRBJ1-2; D is undetermined. CDR3 length: 15 amino acids. The germline CDR1 and CDR2 sequences are LGHDT and YNNKEL (reference sequence). Trimming took 4 bases from V and 4 from J, leaving 16 bases between them.

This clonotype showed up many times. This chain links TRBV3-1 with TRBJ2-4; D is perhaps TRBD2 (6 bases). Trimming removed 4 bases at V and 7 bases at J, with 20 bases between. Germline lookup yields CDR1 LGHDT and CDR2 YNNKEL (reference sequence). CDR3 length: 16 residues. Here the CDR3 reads CASSPPGGLLGNIQYF. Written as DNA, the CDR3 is TGTGCCAGCAGCCCCCCTGGGGGACTCCTGGGGAACATTCAGTACTTC.

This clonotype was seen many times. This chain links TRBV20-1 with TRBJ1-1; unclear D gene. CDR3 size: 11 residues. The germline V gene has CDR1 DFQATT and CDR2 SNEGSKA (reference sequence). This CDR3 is CGLRQNTEAFF. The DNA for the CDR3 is TGCGGTCTGCGACAGAACACTGAAGCTTTCTTT.

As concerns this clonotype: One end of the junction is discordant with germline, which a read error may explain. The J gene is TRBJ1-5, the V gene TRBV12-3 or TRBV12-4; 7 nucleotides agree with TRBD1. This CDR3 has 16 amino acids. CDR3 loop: CGSSLGGGEGNQPQHF. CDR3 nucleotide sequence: TGTGGCAGCAGTTTAGGAGGGGGCGAGGGCAATCAGCCCCAGCATTTT.

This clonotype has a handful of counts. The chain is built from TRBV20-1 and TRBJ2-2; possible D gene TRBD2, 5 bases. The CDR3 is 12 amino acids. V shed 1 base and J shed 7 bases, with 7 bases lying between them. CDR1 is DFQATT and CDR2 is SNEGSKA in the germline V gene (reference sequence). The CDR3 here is CSARGRIGELFF. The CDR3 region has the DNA TGCAGTGCTAGAGGGAGGATCGGGGAGCTGTTTTTT.

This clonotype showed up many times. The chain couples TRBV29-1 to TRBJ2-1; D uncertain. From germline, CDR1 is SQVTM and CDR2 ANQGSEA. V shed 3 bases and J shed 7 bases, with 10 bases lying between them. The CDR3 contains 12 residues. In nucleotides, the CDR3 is TGCAGCGTTGATAGGGTGGGGAATGAGCAGTTCTTC. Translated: CSVDRVGNEQFF.

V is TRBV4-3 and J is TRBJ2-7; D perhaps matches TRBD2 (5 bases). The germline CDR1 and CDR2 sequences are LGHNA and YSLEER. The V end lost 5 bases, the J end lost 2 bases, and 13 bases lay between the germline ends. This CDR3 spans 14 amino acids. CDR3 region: CASSDGAVAYEQYF. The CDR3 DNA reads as TGCGCCAGCAGCGACGGAGCGGTGGCCTACGAGCAGTACTTC.

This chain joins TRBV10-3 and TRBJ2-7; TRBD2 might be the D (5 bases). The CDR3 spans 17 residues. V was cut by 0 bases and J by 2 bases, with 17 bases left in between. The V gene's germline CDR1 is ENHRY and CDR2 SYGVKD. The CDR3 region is CAISESRVLRDPYEQYF. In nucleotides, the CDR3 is TGTGCCATCAGTGAGTCGAGGGTGTTGAGGGATCCCTACGAGCAGTACTTC.

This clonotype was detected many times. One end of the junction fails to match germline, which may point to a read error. This CDR3 is CASSPGTDYNEQFF. CDR3 sequence (DNA): TGTGCTAGCAGCCCCGGGACAGACTACAATGAGCAGTTCTTC. The rearrangement links TRBV7-7 to TRBJ2-1; 7 nucleotides line up with TRBD1. This CDR3 comprises 14 residues. Germline V gene lookup returns CDR1 SSHAT and CDR2 FNYEAQ (reference sequence).

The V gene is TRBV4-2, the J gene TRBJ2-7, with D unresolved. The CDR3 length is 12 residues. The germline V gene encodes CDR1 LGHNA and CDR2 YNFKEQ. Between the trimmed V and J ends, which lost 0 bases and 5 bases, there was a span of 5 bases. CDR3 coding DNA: TGTGCCAGCAGCCAAGATAGCAACGAGCAGTACTTC. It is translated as CASSQDSNEQYF.

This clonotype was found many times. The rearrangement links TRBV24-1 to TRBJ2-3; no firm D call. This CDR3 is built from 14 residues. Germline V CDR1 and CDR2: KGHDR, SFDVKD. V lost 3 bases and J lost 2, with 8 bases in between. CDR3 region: CATSDGDFTDTQYF. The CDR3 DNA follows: TGTGCCACCAGTGATGGGGATTTCACAGATACGCAGTATTTT.

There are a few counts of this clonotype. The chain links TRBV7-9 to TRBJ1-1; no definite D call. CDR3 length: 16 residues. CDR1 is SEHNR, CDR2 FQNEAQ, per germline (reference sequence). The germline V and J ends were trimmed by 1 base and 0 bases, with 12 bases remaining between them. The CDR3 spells CASSLVLGALNTEAFF. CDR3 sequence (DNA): TGTGCCAGCAGCTTAGTGCTGGGTGCCCTGAACACTGAAGCTTTCTTT.

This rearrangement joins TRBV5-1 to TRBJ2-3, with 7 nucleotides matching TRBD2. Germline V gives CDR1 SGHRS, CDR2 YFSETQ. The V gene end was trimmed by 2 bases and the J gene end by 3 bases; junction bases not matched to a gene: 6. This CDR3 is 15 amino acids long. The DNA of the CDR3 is TGCGCCAGCAGCTTCTTGGCGGGGGAAACAGATACGCAGTATTTT. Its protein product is CASSFLAGETDTQYF.

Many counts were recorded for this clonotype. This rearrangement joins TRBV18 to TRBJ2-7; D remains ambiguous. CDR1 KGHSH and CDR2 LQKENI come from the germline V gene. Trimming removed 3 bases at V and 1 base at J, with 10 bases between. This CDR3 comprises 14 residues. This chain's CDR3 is CASSPTTGSYEQYF. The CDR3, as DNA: TGTGCCAGCTCACCGACGACTGGGTCCTACGAGCAGTACTTC.